The present T cell receptor beta chain was sequenced within a study of cytomegalovirus exposure and HLA in healthy donors. 60 Vbeta and 13 Jbeta primers were used in PCR. TCRdb's table, derived via immunoSEQ multiplex PCR, lists solely in-frame clones and lacks some. The sample yields 120,000 to 150,000 clones, roughly 80% seen once. CDR1 GTSNPN and CDR2 SVGIG come from the germline V gene (reference sequence). The J segment lost 4 bases and the V segment lost 1 base, leaving 27 bases of the junction unmatched. The CDR3 spans 24 residues. This sequence joins TRBV30 and TRBJ2-1; 14 bases map to TRBD2. This clonotype was sampled from a man aged 35 to 55 in good health and CMV-seropositive. Sequenced input: PBMCs. As DNA, the CDR3 is TGTGCCTGGAGTGGATTTATCGGGACTAGCGGGAGCCAGTTGCCCCAGGGCCCGTACAATGAGCAGTTCTTC. Amino acid sequence: CAWSGFIGTSGSQLPQGPYNEQFF.